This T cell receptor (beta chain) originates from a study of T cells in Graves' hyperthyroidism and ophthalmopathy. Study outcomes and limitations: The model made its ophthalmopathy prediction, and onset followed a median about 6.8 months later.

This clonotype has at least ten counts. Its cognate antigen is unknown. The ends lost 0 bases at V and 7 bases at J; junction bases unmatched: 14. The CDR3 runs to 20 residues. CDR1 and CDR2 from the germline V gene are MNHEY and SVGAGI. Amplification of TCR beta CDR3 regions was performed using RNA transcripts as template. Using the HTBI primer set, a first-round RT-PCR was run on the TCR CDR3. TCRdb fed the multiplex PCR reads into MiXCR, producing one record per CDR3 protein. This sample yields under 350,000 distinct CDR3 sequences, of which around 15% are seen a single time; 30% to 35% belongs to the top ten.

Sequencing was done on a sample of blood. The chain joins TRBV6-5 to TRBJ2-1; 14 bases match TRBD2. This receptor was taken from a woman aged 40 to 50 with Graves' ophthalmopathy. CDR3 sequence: CASSYSRPLGTSGRENEQFF. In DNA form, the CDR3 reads TGTGCCAGCAGTTACTCTCGCCCCCTGGGGACTAGCGGGAGAGAGAATGAGCAGTTCTTC.